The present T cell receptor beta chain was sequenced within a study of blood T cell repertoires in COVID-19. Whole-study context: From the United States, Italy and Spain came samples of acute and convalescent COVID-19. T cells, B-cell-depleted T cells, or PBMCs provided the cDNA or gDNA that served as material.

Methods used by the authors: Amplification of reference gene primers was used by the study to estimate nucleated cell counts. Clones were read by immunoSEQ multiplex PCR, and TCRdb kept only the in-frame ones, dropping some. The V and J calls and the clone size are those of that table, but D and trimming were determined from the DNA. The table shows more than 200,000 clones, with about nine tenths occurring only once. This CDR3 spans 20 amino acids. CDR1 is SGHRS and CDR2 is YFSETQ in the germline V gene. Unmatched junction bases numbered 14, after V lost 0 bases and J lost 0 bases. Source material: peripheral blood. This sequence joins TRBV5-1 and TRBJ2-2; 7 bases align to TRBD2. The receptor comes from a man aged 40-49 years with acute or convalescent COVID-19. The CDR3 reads CASSLVRGVRFTPNTGELFF. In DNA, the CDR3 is TGCGCCAGCAGCTTGGTCCGGGGGGTTCGTTTCACTCCGAACACCGGGGAGCTGTTTTTT.